These 7 T cell receptor beta chains were sequenced from one sample in a study of blood T cells in healthy people across ages. Using a J-beta primer mix together with a sample-barcoded 5' primer, a second PCR was run for roughly 6 to 11 cycles. TCRdb reprocessed the 5' RACE reads with MiXCR, giving one entry per CDR3 protein. The table has over a million distinct CDR3 sequences, about 43% seen once. What was sequenced was blood. These receptors all stem from a woman younger than 35 in good health.

This clonotype was recorded a few times. The chain uses TRBV20-1 and TRBJ2-1; 7 bases match TRBD2. From germline, CDR1 is DFQATT and CDR2 SNEGSKA (reference sequence). Trimming took 6 bases from V and 9 from J; bases not matched to a gene: 14. The CDR3 has 14 residues. CDR3 amino acids: CSAHQGGREFEQFF. DNA for the CDR3: TGCAGTGCACATCAAGGCGGGCGGGAGTTTGAGCAGTTCTTC.

The chain recombines TRBV4-2 with TRBJ2-5; 7 nucleotides align to TRBD2. The J segment lost 1 base and the V segment lost 0 bases, leaving 5 bases of the junction unmatched. Germline V CDR1 and CDR2: LGHNA, YNFKEQ. The CDR3 has 16 residues. The CDR3 nucleotides are TGTGCCAGCAGCCAAGAGCGGCGGGGGACCCAAGAGACCCAGTACTTC. Amino acid sequence: CASSQERRGTQETQYF.

This sequence joins TRBV27 and TRBJ1-6; the D is unclear. The CDR3 sequence is 13 residues long. Trimming took 5 bases from V and 7 from J, leaving 9 bases between them. The V gene's germline CDR1 is MNHEY and CDR2 SMNVEV (reference sequence). This CDR3 is CASSPLRNSPLHF. CDR3 in DNA: TGTGCCAGCAGTCCATTAAGAAATTCACCCCTCCACTTT.

In DNA, the CDR3 is TGTGCCAGCAGCCAGTTGAGTGGTCCTGAAGCTTTCTTT. Translation gives CASSQLSGPEAFF. The chain combines TRBV3-1 with TRBJ1-1; D is ambiguous. CDR3 length equals 13 residues. CDR1 is LGHDT, CDR2 YNNKEL, per germline (reference sequence). Trimming removed 3 bases at V and 6 bases at J, with 11 bases between. The variable domain in full, with the rest retrieved from reference TRBV3-1 and TRBJ1-1, is DTAVSQTPKYLVTQMGNDKSIKCEQNLGHDTMYWYKQDSKKFLKIMFSYNNKELIINETVPNRFSPKSPDKAHLNLHINSLELGDSAVYFCASSQLSGPEAFFGQGTRLTVV.

The chain uses TRBV6-6 and TRBJ2-3; TRBD1 aligns across 9 bases. This CDR3 contains 14 residues. Germline V gene sequence: CDR1 MNHNY, CDR2 SVGAGI (reference sequence). With V trimmed by 6 bases and J by 8 bases, 9 bases remained unmatched. This CDR3 reads CASRTGTGQGTQYF. The CDR3 DNA is TGTGCCAGCAGAACCGGGACAGGGCAGGGTACGCAGTATTTT.

This clonotype was recorded once. This sequence joins TRBV6-2 or TRBV6-3 and TRBJ1-2, with D perhaps TRBD1 (6 bases). V lost 0 bases and J lost 8, with 10 bases in between. The CDR3 extends over 13 amino acids. Germline CDR1 MNHEY, CDR2 SVGEGT. The CDR3 DNA reads TGTGCCAGCAGTTACTCCCAGGGGTGCGGCTACACCTTC. Amino acid sequence: CASSYSQGCGYTF.

This clonotype was detected once. The J gene is TRBJ2-4, the V gene TRBV19; possibly TRBD1 or TRBD2 for D (5 bases each). The DNA end favors TRBJ2-7, so the J call may be wrong. The CDR3 sequence is 15 residues long. Germline V CDR1 and CDR2: LNHDA, SQIVND (reference sequence). This CDR3 is CASSIGQRWSYEQYF. The CDR3 nucleotides are TGTGCCAGTAGTATAGGACAGCGGTGGTCCTACGAGCAGTACTTC.